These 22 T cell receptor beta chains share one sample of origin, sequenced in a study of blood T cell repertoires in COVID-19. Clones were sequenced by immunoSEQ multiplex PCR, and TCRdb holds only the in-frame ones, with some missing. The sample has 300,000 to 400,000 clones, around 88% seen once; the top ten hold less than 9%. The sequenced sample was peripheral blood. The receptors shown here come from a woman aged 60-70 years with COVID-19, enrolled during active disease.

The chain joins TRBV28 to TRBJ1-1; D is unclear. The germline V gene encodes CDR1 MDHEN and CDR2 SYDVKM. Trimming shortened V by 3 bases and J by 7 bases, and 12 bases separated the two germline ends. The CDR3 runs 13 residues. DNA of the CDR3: TGTGCCAGCAGTTTGACACCGGGGAATGAAGCTTTCTTT. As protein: CASSLTPGNEAFF.

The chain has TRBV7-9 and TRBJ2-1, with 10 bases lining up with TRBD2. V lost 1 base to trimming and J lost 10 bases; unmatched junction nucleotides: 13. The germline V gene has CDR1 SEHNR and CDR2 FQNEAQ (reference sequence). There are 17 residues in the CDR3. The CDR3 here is CASSLGERGGVQGEQFF. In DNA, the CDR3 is TGTGCCAGCAGCTTAGGCGAGCGGGGGGGAGTACAGGGCGAGCAGTTCTTC.

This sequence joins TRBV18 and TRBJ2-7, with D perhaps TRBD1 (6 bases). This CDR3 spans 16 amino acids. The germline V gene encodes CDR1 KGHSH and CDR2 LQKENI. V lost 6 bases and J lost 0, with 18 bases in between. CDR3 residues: CASSGQRSTNSYEQYF. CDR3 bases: TGTGCCAGCTCGGGACAACGATCAACGAACTCCTACGAGCAGTACTTC.

Written as DNA, the CDR3 is TGTGCCTGGAGTGTAGCCGGGGGCACTGAAGCTTTCTTT. Translating gives CAWSVAGGTEAFF. The chain employs TRBV30 and TRBJ1-1; D might be TRBD1 (5 bases). The V gene's germline CDR1 is GTSNPN and CDR2 SVGIG (reference sequence). Trimming removed 0 bases at V and 4 bases at J, with 9 bases between. The CDR3 extends over 13 amino acids.

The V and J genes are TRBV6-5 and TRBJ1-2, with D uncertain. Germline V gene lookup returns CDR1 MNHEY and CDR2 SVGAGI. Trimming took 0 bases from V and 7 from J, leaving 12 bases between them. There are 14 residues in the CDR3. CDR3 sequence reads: CASSYSITEGGYTF. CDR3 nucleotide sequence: TGTGCCAGCAGTTACTCGATTACGGAGGGTGGCTACACCTTC.

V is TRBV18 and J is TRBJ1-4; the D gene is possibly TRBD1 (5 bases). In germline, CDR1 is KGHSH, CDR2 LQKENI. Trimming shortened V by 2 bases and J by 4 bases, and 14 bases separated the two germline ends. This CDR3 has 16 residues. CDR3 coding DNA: TGTGCCAGCTCACCATTATCGCTGGGGCTTAATGAAAAACTGTTTTTT. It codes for CASSPLSLGLNEKLFF.

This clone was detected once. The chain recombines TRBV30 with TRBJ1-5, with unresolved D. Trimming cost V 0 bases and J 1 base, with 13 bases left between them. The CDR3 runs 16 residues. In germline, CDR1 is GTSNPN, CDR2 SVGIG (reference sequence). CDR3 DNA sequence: TGTGCCTGGAGTGTCTGGAGCCCCAACAGCAATCAGCCCCAGCATTTT. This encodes CAWSVWSPNSNQPQHF.

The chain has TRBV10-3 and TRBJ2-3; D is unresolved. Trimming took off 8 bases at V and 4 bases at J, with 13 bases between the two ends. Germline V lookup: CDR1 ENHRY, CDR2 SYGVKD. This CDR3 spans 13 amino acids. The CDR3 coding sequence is TGTGCCATCGGCGGTATTGGTTCAGATACGCAGTATTTT. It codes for CAIGGIGSDTQYF.

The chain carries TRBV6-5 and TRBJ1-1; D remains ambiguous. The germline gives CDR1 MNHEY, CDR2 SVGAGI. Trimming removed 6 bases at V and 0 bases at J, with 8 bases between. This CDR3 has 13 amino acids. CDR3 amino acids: CASSWQVNTEAFF. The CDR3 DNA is TGTGCCAGCAGCTGGCAGGTGAACACTGAAGCTTTCTTT.

In DNA form, the CDR3 reads TGCGCCAGCAGCTTTTATGGGACACCGAACACCGGGGAGCTGTTTTTT. Its protein is CASSFYGTPNTGELFF. The chain uses TRBV5-1 and TRBJ2-2; D may be TRBD1 (6 bases). The CDR3 loop spans 16 amino acids. Germline V gene sequence: CDR1 SGHRS, CDR2 YFSETQ. Trimming took off 2 bases at V and 0 bases at J, with 11 bases between the two ends.

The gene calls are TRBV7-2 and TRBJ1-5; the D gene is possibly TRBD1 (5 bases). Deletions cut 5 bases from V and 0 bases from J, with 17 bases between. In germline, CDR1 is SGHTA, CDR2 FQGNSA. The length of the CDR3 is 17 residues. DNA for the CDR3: TGTGCCAGCAGCCCTAAAGGACACTATTATAGCAATCAGCCCCAGCATTTT. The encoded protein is CASSPKGHYYSNQPQHF.

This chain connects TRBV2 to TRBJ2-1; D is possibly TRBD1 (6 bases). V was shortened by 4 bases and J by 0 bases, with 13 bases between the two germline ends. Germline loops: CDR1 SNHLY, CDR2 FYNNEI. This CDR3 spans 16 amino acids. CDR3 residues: CASSGRQASSYNEQFF. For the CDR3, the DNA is TGTGCCAGCAGTGGTAGACAGGCTAGCTCCTACAATGAGCAGTTCTTC. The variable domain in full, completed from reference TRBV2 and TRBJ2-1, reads EPEVTQTPSHQVTQMGQEVILRCVPISNHLYFYWYRQILGQKVEFLVSFYNNEISEKSEIFDDQFSVERPDGSNFTLKIRSTKLEDSAMYFCASSGRQASSYNEQFFGPGTRLTVL.

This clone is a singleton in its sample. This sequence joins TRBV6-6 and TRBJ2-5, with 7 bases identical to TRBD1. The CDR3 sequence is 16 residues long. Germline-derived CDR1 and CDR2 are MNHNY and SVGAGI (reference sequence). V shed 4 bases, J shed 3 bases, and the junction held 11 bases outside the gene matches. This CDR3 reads CASSFLSGGPEETQYF. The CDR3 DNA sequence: TGTGCCAGCAGTTTTTTGTCAGGGGGACCCGAAGAGACCCAGTACTTC.

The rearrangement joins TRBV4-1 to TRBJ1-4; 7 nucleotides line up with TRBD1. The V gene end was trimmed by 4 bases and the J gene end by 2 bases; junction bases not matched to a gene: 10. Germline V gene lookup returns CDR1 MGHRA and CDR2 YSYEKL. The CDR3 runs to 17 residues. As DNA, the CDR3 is TGCGCCAGCAGCCCAAGGGGGCGGGGCCCTACTAATGAAAAACTGTTTTTT. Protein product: CASSPRGRGPTNEKLFF.

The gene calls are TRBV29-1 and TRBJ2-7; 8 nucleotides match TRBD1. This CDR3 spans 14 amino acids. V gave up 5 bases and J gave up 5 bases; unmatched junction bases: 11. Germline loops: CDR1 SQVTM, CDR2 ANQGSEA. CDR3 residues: CSVWAPRGPNEQYF. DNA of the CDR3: TGCAGCGTTTGGGCCCCCAGGGGGCCAAACGAGCAGTACTTC.

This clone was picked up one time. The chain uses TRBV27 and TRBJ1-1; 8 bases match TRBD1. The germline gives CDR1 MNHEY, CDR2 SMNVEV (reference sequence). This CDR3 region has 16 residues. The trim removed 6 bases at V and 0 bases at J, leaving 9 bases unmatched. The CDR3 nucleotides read TGTGCCAGCAGATCGGACAGGGCCCCCATGAACACTGAAGCTTTCTTT. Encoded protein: CASRSDRAPMNTEAFF.

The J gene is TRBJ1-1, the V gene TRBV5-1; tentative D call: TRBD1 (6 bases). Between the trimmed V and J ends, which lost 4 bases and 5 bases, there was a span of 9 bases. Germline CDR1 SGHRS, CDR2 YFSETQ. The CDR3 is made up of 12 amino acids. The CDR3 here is CASSQGQTEAFF. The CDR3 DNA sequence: TGCGCCAGCAGCCAAGGACAGACTGAAGCTTTCTTT. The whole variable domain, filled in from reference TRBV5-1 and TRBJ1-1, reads KAGVTQTPRYLIKTRGQQVTLSCSPISGHRSVSWYQQTPGQGLQFLFEYFSETQRNKGNFPGRFSGRQFSNSRSEMNVSTLELGDSALYLCASSQGQTEAFFGQGTRLTVV.

CDR3 sequence (DNA): TGTGCCAGCAGCCAGGAGGGCACCTACGAGCAGTACTTC. This gives the protein CASSQEGTYEQYF. V and J are TRBV7-9 and TRBJ2-7; tentatively, D is TRBD2 (6 bases). CDR3 size: 13 residues. V was pared by 5 bases and J by 2 bases, with 10 bases between. Germline CDR1 SEHNR, CDR2 FQNEAQ (reference sequence).

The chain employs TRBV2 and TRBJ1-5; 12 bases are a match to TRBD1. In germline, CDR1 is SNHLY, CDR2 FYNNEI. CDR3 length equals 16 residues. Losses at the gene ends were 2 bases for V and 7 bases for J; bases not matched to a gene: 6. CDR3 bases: TGTGCCAGCAGTGAAAGGGGACAGGGGGCCGGGCAGCCCCAGCATTTT. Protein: CASSERGQGAGQPQHF.

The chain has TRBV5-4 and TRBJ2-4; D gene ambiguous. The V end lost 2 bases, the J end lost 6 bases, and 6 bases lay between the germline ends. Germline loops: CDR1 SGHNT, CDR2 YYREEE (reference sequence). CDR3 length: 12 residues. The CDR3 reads CASSFSGNIQYF. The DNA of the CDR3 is TGTGCCAGCAGCTTCAGTGGAAACATTCAGTACTTC.

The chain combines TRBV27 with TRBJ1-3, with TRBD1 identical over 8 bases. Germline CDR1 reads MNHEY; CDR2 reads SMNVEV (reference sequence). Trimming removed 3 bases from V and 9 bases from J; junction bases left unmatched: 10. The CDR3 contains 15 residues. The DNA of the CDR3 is TGTGCCAGCAGTTTGGTCCCCGGGACAGGTTCCACCATATATTTT. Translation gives CASSLVPGTGSTIYF.

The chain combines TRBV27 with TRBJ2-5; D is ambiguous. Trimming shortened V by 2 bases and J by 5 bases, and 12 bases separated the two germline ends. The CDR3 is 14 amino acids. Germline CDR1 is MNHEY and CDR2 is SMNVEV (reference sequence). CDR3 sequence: CASSLNRLHETQYF. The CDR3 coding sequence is TGTGCCAGCAGTTTAAACAGATTACATGAGACCCAGTACTTC.